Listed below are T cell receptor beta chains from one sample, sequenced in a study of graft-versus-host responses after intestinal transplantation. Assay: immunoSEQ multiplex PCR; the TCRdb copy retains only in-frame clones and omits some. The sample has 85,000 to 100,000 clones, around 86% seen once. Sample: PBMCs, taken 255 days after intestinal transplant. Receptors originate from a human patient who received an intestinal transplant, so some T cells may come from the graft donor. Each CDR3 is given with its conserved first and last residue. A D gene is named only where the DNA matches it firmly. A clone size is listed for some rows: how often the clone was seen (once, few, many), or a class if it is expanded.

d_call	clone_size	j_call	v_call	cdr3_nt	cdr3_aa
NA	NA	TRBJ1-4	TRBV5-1	TGCGCCAGCAGCTTGCTCAATAAGGAAAAACTGTTTTTT	CASSLLNKEKLFF
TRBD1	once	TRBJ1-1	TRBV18	TGTGCCAGCTCACCCCTGGACAGGGGGAACACTGAAGCTTTCTTT	CASSPLDRGNTEAFF
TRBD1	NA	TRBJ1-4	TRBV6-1	TGTGCCAGCAGCTTAACCGGGACAGCGTTTGCGCAACTGTTTTTT	CASSLTGTAFAQLFF
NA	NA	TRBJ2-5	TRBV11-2	TGTGCCAGCAGCTTAGATGAGGGAGTGGGGTTGGGGGAGACCCAGTACTTC	CASSLDEGVGLGETQYF
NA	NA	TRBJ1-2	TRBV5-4	TGTGCCAGCAGCTTGGACGGGGGTGCGGTCTATGGCTACACCTTC	CASSLDGGAVYGYTF
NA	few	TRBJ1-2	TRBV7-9	TGTGCCAGCAGCACAAACCAACCCTATGGCTACACCTTC	CASSTNQPYGYTF
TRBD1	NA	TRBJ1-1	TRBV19	TGTGCCAGTAGGACAGGGGGCACTGAAGCTTTCTTT	CASRTGGTEAFF
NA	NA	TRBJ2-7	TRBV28	TGTGCCAGCAGCCTAGAGAGTGGGTCCGGGGGTTCCTACGAGCAGTACTTC	CASSLESGSGGSYEQYF
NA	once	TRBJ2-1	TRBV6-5	TGTGCCAGCAGTTACCGACAGTACAATGAGCAGTTCTTC	CASSYRQYNEQFF
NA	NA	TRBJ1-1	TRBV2	TGTGCCAGCAGTCCCGGGAGGCGGAACACTGAAGCTTTCTTT	CASSPGRRNTEAFF
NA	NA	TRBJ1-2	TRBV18	TGTGCCAGCTCACCGGTACAGACTGATAACTATGGCTACACCTTC	CASSPVQTDNYGYTF
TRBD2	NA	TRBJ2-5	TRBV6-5	TGTGCCAGTAGCGGGGGGGTACAAGAGACCCAGTACTTC	CASSGGVQETQYF
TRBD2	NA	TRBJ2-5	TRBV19	TGTGCCAGTAGTCTGTCTCCGGGACTAGTCCAAGAGACCCAGTACTTC	CASSLSPGLVQETQYF
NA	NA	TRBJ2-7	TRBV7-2	TGTGCCAGCAGCTTAGCGTTTTCCCTAGACTCCTACGAGCAGTACTTC	CASSLAFSLDSYEQYF
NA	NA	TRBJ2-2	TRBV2	TGTGCCAGTGTCGGGACCACCAGCCTGGTATTT	CASVGTTSLVF
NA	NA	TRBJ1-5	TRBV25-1	TGTGCCAGCAGTTGGGGGACGGGGCAGCCCCAGCATTTT	CASSWGTGQPQHF
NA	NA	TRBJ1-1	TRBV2	TGTGCCAGCAATGAGGGATATGACACTGAAGCTTTCTTT	CASNEGYDTEAFF
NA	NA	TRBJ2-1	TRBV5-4	TGTGCCAGCAGCTTAAAGACCCCGTTGGATGAGCAGTTCTTC	CASSLKTPLDEQFF
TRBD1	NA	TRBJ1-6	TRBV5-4	TGTGCCAGCAGCGCGAACAGGGGTGGAGGATCACCCCTCCACTTT	CASSANRGGGSPLHF
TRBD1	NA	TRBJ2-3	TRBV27	TGTGCCAGCAGTTTAAGTTGGGACAGGGGCACAGATACGCAGTATTTT	CASSLSWDRGTDTQYF
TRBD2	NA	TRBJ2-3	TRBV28	TGTGCCAGCAGTTCCGGGACTAGCGGGAGAAAGACAGATACGCAGTATTTT	CASSSGTSGRKTDTQYF
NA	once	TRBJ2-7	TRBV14	TGTGCCAGCAGCGACGGACGGATACCCTACGAGCAGTACTTC	CASSDGRIPYEQYF
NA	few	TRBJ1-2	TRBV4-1	TGCGCCAGCAGCCATCCTGGGGACTATGGCTACACCTTC	CASSHPGDYGYTF
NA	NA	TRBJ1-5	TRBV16	TGTGCCAGCAGCCCCGGACAGTATGGCAATCAGCCCCAGCATTTT	CASSPGQYGNQPQHF
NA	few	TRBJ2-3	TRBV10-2	TGCGCCAGCAGTGAGTCGACCACAGATACGCAGTATTTT	CASSESTTDTQYF
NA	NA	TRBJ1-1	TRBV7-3	TGTGCCAGCAGCATCGACAGGAACACTGAAGCTTTCTTT	CASSIDRNTEAFF
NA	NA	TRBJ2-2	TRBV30	TGTGCCTGGCAAACCCCAGGGGAGTACACCGGGGAGCTGTTTTTT	CAWQTPGEYTGELFF
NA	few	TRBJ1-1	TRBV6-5	TGTGCCAGCAGTCCGCCCCACCTGAACACTGAAGCTTTCTTT	CASSPPHLNTEAFF
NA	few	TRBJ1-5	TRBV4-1	TGCGCCAGCAGCCCGACAGAGAGCAATCAGCCCCAGCATTTT	CASSPTESNQPQHF
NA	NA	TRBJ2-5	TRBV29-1	TGCAGCGTTGAAGGCAGGACATTCCAAGAGACCCAGTACTTC	CSVEGRTFQETQYF
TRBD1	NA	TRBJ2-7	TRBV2	TGTGCCAGCGGGGGAGACAGGGGCTCCTACGAGCAGTACTTC	CASGGDRGSYEQYF
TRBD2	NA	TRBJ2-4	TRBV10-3	TGTGCCATCAGCCTCGGACTAGCGGGGGCCCCGGGTAAAAACATTCAGTACTTC	CAISLGLAGAPGKNIQYF
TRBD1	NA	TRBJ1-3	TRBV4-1	TGCGCCAGCAGCCCTCCCGGGACAGGGGGCAAACCCTCTGGAAACACCATATATTTT	CASSPPGTGGKPSGNTIYF
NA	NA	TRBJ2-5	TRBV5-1	TGCGCCAGCAGCTCAAGACCCCAAGAGACCCAGTACTTC	CASSSRPQETQYF
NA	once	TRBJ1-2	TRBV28	TGTGCCAGCAGTTCCCTATCCCTCGACAGCTTTAACTATGGCTACACCTTC	CASSSLSLDSFNYGYTF
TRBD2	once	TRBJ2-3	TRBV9	TGTGCCAGCAGCCCTCGGGGGGGCGTGGCAGATACGCAGTATTTT	CASSPRGGVADTQYF
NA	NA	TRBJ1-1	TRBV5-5	TGTGCCAGCAGCTCCCCGTGGCAGGGAACCGCTGAAGCTTTCTTT	CASSSPWQGTAEAFF
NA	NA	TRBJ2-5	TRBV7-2	TGTGCCAGCAGCTTTCCGTGGAGTTCCGGGGAGACCCAGTACTTC	CASSFPWSSGETQYF
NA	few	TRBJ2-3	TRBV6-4	TGTGCCAGCAGTGACGGGGGGGCCACAGATACGCAGTATTTT	CASSDGGATDTQYF
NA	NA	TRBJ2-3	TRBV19	TGTGCCAGTAGAGATACAGGTCGCCCTTACACAGATACGCAGTATTTT	CASRDTGRPYTDTQYF
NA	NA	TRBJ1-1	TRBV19	TGTGCCAGTAAGGGAGTTCAGGGTAAGAACACTGAAGCTTTCTTT	CASKGVQGKNTEAFF
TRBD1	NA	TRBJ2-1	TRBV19	TGTGCCAGTAGTATGACAGGGATGCAATACAATGAGCAGTTCTTC	CASSMTGMQYNEQFF
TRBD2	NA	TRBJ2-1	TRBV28	TGTGCCAGCAGTCCCCGAGTAGCGGGGGCCAACAATGAGCAGTTCTTC	CASSPRVAGANNEQFF
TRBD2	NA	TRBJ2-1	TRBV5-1	TGCGCCAGCCGGACGGGGGGGTACAATGAGCAGTTCTTC	CASRTGGYNEQFF
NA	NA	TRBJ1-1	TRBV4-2	TGTGCCAGCAGCCCCGAACATCCGTCCACTGAAGCTTTCTTT	CASSPEHPSTEAFF
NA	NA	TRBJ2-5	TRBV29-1	TGCAGCGTCGCCCAGGGAGGAGAGACCCAGTACTTC	CSVAQGGETQYF
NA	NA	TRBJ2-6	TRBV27	TGTGCCAGCAGTTTATCAAGGACGGGGGCCAACGTCCTGACTTTC	CASSLSRTGANVLTF
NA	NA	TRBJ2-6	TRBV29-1	TGCAGCGTTGAACTGACAGTCTCTGGGGCCAACGTCCTGACTTTC	CSVELTVSGANVLTF
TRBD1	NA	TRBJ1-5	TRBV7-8	TGTGCCAGCAGCCCTGGCAACAGGGGGTGGTATCAGCCCCAGCATTTT	CASSPGNRGWYQPQHF
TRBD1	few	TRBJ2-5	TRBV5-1	TGCGCCAGCAGCTTGGGGACAGGGCGACGAGAGACCCAGTACTTC	CASSLGTGRRETQYF
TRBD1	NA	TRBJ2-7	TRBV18	TGTGCCAGCTCACCCGGCGTTAAGACAGGGACCTACGAGCAGTACTTC	CASSPGVKTGTYEQYF
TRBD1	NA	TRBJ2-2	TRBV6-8	TGTGCCAGCAGCCCGGGACAGCCGAACACCGGGGAGCTGTTTTTT	CASSPGQPNTGELFF
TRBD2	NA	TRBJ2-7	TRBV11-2	TGTGCCAGCAGCCCGTATCCGACTAGCGGGGGGCCCTACGAGCAGTACTTC	CASSPYPTSGGPYEQYF
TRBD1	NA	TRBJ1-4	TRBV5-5	TGTGCCAGCAGCTTGTCGGGGACAGGGGGGAATGAAAAACTGTTTTTT	CASSLSGTGGNEKLFF
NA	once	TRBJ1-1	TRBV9	TGTGCCAGCAGCGCGACAGGAACCACTGAAGCTTTCTTT	CASSATGTTEAFF
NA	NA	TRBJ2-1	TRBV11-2	TGTGCCAGCAGCTTTGGGGGGAGCTCCTACAATGAGCAGTTCTTC	CASSFGGSSYNEQFF
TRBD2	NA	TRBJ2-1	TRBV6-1	TGTGCCAGCAGAGTCGCAGCGGGAGGCAATGAGCAGTTCTTC	CASRVAAGGNEQFF